This T cell receptor (beta chain) was sequenced for a study of human T cells and chemical hapten exposure. Study background: During the approximately 23-week study period, patients had diphenylcyclopropenone applied to the scalp every week. General study findings and limits: Counts of TCRs above 1 in 1000 frequency stayed unchanged with DPC sensitization.

This clonotype was seen ten or more times. Its antigen is still unknown. Stated time point: patch test 3, about 24 weeks after DPC sensitization. The sample's treatment: therapeutic diphenylcyclopropenone sensitization with weekly scalp DPC. CDR3 size: 15 residues. Per germline, CDR1 LGHNA and CDR2 YNFKEQ. The V segment lost 0 bases and the J segment 7 bases; nucleotides outside the gene matches: 2. TCRdb re-called the RACE reads through MiXCR, storing one row per CDR3 protein. The sample comprises approximately 30,000 distinct CDR3 sequences, about 5% of which are singletons, and about 6% rests with the top ten.

The chain recombines TRBV4-2 with TRBJ2-1; 11 bases map to TRBD2. This TCR came from a young man with alopecia areata. Some clones in this sample may be carry-over from other donors' samples. The sequences come from whole blood, collected in connection with sensitization to the hapten diphenylcyclopropenone (DPC). The CDR3 coding sequence is TGTGCCAGCAGCCAAGAAACTAGCGGGGGTAATGAGCAGTTCTTC. Amino acid sequence: CASSQETSGGNEQFF.